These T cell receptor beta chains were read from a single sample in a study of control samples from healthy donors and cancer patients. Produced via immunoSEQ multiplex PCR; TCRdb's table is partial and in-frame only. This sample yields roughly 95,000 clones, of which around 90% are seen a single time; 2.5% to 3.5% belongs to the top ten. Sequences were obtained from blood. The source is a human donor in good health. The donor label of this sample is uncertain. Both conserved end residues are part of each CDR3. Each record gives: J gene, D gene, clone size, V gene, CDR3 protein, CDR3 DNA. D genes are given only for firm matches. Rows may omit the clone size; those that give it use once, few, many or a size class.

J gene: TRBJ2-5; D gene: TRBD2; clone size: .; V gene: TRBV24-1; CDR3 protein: CATSEGGREEETQYF; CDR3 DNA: TGTGCCACCAGTGAGGGAGGGCGGGAAGAAGAGACCCAGTACTTC
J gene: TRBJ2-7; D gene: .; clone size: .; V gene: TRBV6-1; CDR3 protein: CASSEAVGGVGGSYEQYF; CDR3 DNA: TGTGCCAGCAGTGAAGCCGTAGGGGGAGTCGGTGGATCCTACGAGCAGTACTTC
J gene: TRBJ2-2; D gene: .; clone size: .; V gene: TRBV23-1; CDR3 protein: CASSQIASLTGELFF; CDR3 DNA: TGCGCCAGCAGTCAAATTGCGTCCCTCACCGGGGAGCTGTTTTTT
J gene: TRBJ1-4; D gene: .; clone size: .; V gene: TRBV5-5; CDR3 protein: CASSLSLGGNEKLFF; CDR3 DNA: TGTGCCAGCAGCTTGTCACTGGGGGGTAATGAAAAACTGTTTTTT
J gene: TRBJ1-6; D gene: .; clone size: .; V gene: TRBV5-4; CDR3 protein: CASSLAIPNSPLHF; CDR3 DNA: TGTGCCAGCAGCTTGGCTATCCCTAATTCACCCCTCCACTTT
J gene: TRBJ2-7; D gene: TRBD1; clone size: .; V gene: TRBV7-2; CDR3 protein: CASSLGTGTYEQYF; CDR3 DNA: TGTGCCAGCAGCTTAGGGACAGGGACCTACGAGCAGTACTTC
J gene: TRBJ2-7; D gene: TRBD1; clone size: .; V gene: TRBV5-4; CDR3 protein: CASSQITGTGVDEQYF; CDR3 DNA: TGTGCCAGCAGCCAGATTACCGGGACAGGGGTCGACGAGCAGTACTTC
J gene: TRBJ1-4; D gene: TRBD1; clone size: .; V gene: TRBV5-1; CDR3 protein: CASSGTGGPNEKLFF; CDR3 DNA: TGCGCCAGCAGCGGAACAGGGGGCCCAAATGAAAAACTGTTTTTT
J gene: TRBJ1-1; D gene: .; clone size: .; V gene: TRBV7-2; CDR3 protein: CASSLAPVWDLNTEAFF; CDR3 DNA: TGTGCCAGCAGCTTAGCCCCAGTTTGGGATTTGAACACTGAAGCTTTCTTT
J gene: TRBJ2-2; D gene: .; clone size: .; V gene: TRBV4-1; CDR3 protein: CASSRDEIGELFF; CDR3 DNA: TGCGCCAGCAGCCGGGATGAGATCGGGGAGCTGTTTTTT
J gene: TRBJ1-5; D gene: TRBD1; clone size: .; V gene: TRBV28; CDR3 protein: CASSPGQGVGNQPQHF; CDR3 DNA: TGTGCCAGCAGCCCCGGACAGGGAGTGGGCAATCAGCCCCAGCATTTT
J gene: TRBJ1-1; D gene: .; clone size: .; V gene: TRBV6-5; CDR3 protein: CASSSSGASVNTEAFF; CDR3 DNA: TGTGCCAGCAGTTCCTCGGGGGCCAGCGTGAACACTGAAGCTTTCTTT
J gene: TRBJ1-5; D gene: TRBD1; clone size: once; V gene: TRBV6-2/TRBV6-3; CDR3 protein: CASSLRTGLIYGQPQHF; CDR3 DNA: TGTGCCAGCAGTTTGAGGACAGGGTTGATCTACGGTCAGCCCCAGCATTTT
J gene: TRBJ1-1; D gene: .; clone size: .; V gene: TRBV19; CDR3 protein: CASSIEAENTEAFF; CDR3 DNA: TGTGCCAGTAGTATAGAAGCAGAAAACACTGAAGCTTTCTTT
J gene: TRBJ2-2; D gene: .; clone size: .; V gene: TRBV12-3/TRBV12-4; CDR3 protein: CASRQGSTGELFF; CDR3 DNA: TGTGCCAGCAGGCAGGGGTCCACCGGGGAGCTGTTTTTT
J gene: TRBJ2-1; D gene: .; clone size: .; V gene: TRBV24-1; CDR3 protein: CATSDPQPYNPNNEQFF; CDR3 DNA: TGTGCCACCAGTGACCCCCAGCCCTACAACCCCAACAATGAGCAGTTCTTC
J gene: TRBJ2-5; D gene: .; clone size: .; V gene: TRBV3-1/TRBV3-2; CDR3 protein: CASSQDRVETQYF; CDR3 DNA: TGTGCCAGCAGCCAAGACAGGGTAGAGACCCAGTACTTC
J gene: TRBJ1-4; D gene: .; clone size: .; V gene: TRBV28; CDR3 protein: CASRTSGGVWGKLFF; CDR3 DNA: TGTGCCAGCAGGACCTCCGGGGGAGTATGGGGAAAACTGTTTTTT
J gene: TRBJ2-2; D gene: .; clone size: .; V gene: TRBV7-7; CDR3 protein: CASSLYGRRRNTGELFF; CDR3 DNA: TGTGCTAGCAGCTTATACGGGCGGCGAAGAAACACCGGGGAGCTGTTTTTT
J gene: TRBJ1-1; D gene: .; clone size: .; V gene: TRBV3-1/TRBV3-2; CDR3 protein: CASRVGAMNTEAFF; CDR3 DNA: TGTGCCAGCAGAGTAGGGGCTATGAACACTGAAGCTTTCTTT
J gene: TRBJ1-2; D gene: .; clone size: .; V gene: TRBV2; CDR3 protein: CASSEGGVAEGIGYTF; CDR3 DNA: TGTGCCAGCAGTGAAGGCGGGGTTGCGGAGGGGATCGGCTACACCTTC
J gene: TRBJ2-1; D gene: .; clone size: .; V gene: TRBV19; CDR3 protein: CASIGYPYNEQFF; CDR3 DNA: TGTGCCAGTATAGGATACCCCTACAATGAGCAGTTCTTC
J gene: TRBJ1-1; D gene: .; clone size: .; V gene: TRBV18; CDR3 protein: CASSRTLGGTEAFF; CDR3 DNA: TGTGCCAGCTCGCGCACGTTGGGAGGCACTGAAGCTTTCTTT
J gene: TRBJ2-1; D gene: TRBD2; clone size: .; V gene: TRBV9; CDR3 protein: CASSVGAGGTNEQFF; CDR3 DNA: TGTGCCAGCAGCGTAGGAGCGGGGGGAACCAATGAGCAGTTCTTC
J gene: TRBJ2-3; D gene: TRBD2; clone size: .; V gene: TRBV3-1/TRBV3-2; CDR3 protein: CASSPSGGARDTQYF; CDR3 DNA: TGTGCCAGCAGCCCTAGCGGGGGGGCTAGAGATACGCAGTATTTT
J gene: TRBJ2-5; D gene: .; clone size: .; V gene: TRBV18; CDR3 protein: CASSQALQKGTQYF; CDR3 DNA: TGTGCCAGCTCCCAGGCACTCCAAAAGGGGACCCAGTACTTC
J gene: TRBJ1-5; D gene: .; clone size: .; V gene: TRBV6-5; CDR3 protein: CASIGSHPPNQPQHF; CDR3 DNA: TGTGCCAGCATTGGGTCTCATCCCCCTAATCAGCCCCAGCATTTT
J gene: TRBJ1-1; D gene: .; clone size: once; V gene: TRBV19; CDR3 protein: CASSISGVGTEAFF; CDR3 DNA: TGTGCCAGTAGTATTTCAGGGGTGGGAACTGAAGCTTTCTTT
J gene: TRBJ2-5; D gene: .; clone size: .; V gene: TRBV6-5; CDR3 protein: CASRHETQYF; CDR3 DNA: TGTGCCAGCAGACATGAGACCCAGTACTTC
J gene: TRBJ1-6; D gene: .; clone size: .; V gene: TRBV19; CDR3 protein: CASSDSSYNSPLHF; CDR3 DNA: TGTGCCAGTAGTGACAGCTCCTATAATTCACCCCTCCACTTT
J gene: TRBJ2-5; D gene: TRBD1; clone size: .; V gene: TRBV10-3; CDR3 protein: CAIRPTGDQETQYF; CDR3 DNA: TGTGCCATCAGGCCAACAGGGGACCAAGAGACCCAGTACTTC
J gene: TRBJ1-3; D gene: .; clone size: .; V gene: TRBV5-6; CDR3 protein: CASSLGGSGNTIYF; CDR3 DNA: TGTGCCAGCAGCTTAGGGGGCTCTGGAAACACCATATATTTT
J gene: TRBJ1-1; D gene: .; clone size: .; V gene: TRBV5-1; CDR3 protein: CASSSGEFLEAFF; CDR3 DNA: TGCGCCAGCAGTTCGGGCGAATTTCTAGAAGCTTTCTTT
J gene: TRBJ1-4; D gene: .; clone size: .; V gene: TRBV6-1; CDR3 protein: CASSEYPQINEKLFF; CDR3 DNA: TGTGCCAGCAGTGAATACCCACAGATTAATGAAAAACTGTTTTTT
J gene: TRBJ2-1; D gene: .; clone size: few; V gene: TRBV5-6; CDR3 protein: CASSLAVNNEQFF; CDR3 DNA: TGTGCCAGCAGCTTGGCTGTGAACAATGAGCAGTTCTTC
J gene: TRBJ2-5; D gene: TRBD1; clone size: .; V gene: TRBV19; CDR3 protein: CASSIGQGGRQTQYF; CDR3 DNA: TGTGCCAGTAGTATCGGACAGGGCGGGCGGCAGACCCAGTACTTC
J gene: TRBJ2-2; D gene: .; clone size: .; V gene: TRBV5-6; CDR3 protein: CASSPARGPGELFF; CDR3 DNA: TGTGCCAGCAGCCCGGCTCGGGGCCCCGGGGAGCTGTTTTTT
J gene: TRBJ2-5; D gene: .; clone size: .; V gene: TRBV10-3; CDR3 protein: CAISVRAEETQYF; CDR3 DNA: TGTGCCATCAGTGTGAGGGCCGAAGAGACCCAGTACTTC
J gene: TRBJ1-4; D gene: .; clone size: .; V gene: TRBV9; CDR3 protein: CASSVVRGACEKLFF; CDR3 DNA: TGTGCCAGCAGCGTAGTCAGGGGTGCTTGCGAAAAACTGTTTTTT
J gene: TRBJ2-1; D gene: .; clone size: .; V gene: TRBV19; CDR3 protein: CASSLRRFSYNEQFF; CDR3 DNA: TGTGCCAGTAGTTTAAGACGGTTTTCCTACAATGAGCAGTTCTTC
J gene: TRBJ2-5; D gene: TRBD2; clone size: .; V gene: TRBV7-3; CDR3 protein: CASSRVAGGQETQYF; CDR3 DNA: TGTGCCAGCAGCCGGGTAGCGGGGGGCCAAGAGACCCAGTACTTC
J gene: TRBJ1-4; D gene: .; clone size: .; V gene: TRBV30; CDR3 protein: CAWSPSVKGKLFF; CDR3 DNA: TGTGCCTGGAGTCCCTCAGTGAAGGGGAAACTGTTTTTT
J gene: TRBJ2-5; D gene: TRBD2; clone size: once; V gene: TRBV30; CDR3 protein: CAWSVAGAGMAQYF; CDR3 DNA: TGTGCCTGGAGTGTAGCGGGAGCCGGGATGGCCCAGTACTTC
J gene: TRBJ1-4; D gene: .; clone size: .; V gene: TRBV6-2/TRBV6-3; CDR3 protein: CASSYRRATNEKLFF; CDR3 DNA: TGTGCCAGCAGTTATCGACGAGCAACTAATGAAAAACTGTTTTTT
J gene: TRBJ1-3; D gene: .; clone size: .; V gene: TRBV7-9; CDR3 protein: CASSSSMSSGNTIYF; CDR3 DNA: TGTGCCAGCAGCTCATCCATGAGCTCTGGAAACACCATATATTTT
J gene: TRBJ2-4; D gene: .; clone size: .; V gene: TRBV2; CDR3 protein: CASSEGQALYF; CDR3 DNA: TGTGCCAGCAGTGAAGGGCAGGCTTTGTACTTC
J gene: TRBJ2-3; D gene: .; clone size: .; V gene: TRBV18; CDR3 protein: CASSPSGLADTQYF; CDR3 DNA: TGTGCCAGCTCACCATCGGGGTTAGCAGATACGCAGTATTTT
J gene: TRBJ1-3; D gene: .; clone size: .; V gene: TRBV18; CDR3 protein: CASSPTTGFSGNTIYF; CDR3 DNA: TGTGCCAGCTCACCAACTACAGGATTCTCTGGAAACACCATATATTTT
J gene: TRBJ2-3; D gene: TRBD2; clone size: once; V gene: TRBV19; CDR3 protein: CASSAPSGGTDTQYF; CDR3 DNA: TGTGCCAGTAGTGCTCCTAGCGGGGGAACAGATACGCAGTATTTT
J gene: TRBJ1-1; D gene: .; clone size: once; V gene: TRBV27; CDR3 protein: CASSLYTSGNTEAFF; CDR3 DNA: TGTGCCAGCAGTTTATATACCTCCGGGAACACTGAAGCTTTCTTT
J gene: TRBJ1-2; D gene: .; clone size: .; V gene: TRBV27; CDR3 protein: CASSYRRVGKGEDSYTF; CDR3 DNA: TGTGCCAGCAGCTATCGCCGGGTCGGGAAGGGAGAGGATAGCTACACCTTC
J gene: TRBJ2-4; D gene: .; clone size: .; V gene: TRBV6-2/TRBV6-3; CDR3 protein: CASSPSGEKNIQYF; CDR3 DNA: TGTGCCAGCAGTCCCAGTGGGGAGAAAAACATTCAGTACTTC
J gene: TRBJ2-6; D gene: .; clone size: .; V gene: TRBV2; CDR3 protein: CASTQAFSGANVLTF; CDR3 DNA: TGTGCCAGCACACAGGCCTTCTCTGGGGCCAACGTCCTGACTTTC
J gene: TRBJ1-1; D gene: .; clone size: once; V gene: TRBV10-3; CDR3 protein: CAISEPTGMNTEAFF; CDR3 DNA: TGTGCCATCAGTGAGCCAACAGGGATGAACACTGAAGCTTTCTTT
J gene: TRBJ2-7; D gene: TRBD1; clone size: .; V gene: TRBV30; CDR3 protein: CAWSLGQGKNEQYF; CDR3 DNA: TGTGCCTGGAGTCTTGGACAGGGGAAGAACGAGCAGTACTTC